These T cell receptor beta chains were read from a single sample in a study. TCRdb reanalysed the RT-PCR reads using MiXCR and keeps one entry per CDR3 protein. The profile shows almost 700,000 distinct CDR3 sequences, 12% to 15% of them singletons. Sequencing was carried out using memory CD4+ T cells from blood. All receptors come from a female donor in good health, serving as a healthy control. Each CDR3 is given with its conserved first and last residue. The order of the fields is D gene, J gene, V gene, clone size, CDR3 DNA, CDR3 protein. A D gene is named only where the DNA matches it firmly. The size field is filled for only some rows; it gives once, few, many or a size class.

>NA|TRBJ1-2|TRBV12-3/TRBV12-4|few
TGTGCCAGCTCTCAGCGGTCCTTCTATGGCTACACCTTC
CASSQRSFYGYTF
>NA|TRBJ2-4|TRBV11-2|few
TGTGCCAGCAGACAAGTTTGGGGGGACATTCAGTACTTC
CASRQVWGDIQYF
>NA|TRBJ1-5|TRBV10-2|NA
TGCGCCAGCAGTGAGGCCAAGACTTATCAGCCCCAGCATTTT
CASSEAKTYQPQHF
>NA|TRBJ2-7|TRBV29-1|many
TGCAGCGGAAGTCTCGGGGGACAAACCTACGAGCAGTACTTC
CSGSLGGQTYEQYF
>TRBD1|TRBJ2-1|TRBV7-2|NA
TGTGCCAGCAGCTTAGGGCCGGGACAGGGGATCGATGAGCAGTTCTTC
CASSLGPGQGIDEQFF
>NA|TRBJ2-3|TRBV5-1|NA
TGCGCCAGCAGCACGATCGCGGGGTCCACAGATACGCAGTATTTT
CASSTIAGSTDTQYF
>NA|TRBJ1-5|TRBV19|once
TGTGCCAGTAGTATACAGGCCAATCAGCCCCAGCATTTT
CASSIQANQPQHF
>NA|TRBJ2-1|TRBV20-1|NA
TGCAGTGCAACTTCTAGCATGGCCTACAATGAGCAGTTCTTC
CSATSSMAYNEQFF
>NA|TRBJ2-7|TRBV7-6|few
TGTGCCAGCAGCTTTGGACGGACCTTAGCGGACGAGCAGTACTTC
CASSFGRTLADEQYF
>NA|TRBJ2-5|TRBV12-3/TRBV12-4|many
TGTGCCAGCAGCCTTAGGGGGACGTACCAAGAGACCCAGTACTTC
CASSLRGTYQETQYF
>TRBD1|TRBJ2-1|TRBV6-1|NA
TGTGCCAGCAGTCGGACAGGGGCAACGGATGAGCAGTTCTTC
CASSRTGATDEQFF
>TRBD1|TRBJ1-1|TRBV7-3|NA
TGTGCCAGCAGTACAGGGGGCTTTACTGAAGCTTTCTTT
CASSTGGFTEAFF
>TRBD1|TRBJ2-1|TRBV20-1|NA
TGCAGTGCTTCCCGGGACAGGGGGTCCCATGAGCAGTTCTTC
CSASRDRGSHEQFF
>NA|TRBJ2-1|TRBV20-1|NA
TGCAGTGCTAGAGACGGTTTTTCCTACAATGAGCAGTTCTTC
CSARDGFSYNEQFF
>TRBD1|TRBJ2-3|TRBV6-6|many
TGTGCCAGCAGTAGGGGACAGAGTGGACCCACAGATACGCAGTATTTT
CASSRGQSGPTDTQYF
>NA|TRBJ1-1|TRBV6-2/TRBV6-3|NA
TGTGCCAGCCGCTTCGGGAACACTGAAGCTTTCTTT
CASRFGNTEAFF
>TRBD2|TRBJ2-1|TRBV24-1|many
TGTGCCACCAGTGACCCTGGACTAGTTTTGAGTGAGCAGTTCTTC
CATSDPGLVLSEQFF
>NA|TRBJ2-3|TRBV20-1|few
TGCAGTGCCGGCGATACAGATACGCAGTATTTT
CSAGDTDTQYF
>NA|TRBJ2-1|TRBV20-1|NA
TGCAGTGCTAGCAGACCCCATCGAAGCTCCTACAATGAGCAGTTCTTC
CSASRPHRSSYNEQFF
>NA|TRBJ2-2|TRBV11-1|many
TGTGCCAGCAGCGCGGAGAGGGCCACCGGGGAGCTGTTTTTT
CASSAERATGELFF